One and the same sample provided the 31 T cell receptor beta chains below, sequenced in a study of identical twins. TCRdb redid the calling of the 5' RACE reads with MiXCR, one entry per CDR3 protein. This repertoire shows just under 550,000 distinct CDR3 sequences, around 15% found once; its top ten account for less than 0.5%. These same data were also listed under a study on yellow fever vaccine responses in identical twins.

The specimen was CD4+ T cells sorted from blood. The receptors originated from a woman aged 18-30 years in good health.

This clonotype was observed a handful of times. CDR3 DNA sequence: TGCAGTGCGGCGGACTCGGGGATGTCCTACAATGAGCAGTTCTTC. Residues: CSAADSGMSYNEQFF. J is TRBJ2-1 and V is TRBV20-1; tentatively, D is TRBD2 (5 bases). Per germline, CDR1 DFQATT and CDR2 SNEGSKA (reference sequence). The ends were cut back, 6 bases at V and 1 base at J, with 16 bases in the middle. This CDR3 spans 15 amino acids.

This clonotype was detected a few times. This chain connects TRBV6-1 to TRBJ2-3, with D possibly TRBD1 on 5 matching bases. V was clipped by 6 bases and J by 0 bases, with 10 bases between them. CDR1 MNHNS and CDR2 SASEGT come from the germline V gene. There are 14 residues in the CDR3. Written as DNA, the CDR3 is TGTGCCAGCAGAAAAGGACAAAGCACAGATACGCAGTATTTT. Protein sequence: CASRKGQSTDTQYF.

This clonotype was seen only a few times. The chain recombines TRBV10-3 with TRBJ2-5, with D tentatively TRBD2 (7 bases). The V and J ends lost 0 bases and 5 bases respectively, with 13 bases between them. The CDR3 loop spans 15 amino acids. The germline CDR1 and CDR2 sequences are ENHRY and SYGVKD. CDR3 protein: CAISESGGRRETQYF. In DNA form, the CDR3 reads TGTGCCATCAGTGAGTCCGGGGGGCGGCGTGAGACCCAGTACTTC.

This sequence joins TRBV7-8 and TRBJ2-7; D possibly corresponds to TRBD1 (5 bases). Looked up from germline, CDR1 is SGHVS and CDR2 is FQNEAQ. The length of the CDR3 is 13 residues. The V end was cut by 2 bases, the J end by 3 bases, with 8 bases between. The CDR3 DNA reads TGTGCCAGCAGCTTACGACAGATCTACGAGCAGTACGTC. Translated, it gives CASSLRQIYEQYV.

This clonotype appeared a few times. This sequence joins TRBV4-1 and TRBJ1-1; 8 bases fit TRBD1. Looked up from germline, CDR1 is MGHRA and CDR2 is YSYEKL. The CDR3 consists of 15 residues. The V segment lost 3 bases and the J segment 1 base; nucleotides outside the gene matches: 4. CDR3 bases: TGCGCCAGCAGCCAGCTCGACAGGGGGAACACTGAAGCTTTCTTT. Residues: CASSQLDRGNTEAFF.

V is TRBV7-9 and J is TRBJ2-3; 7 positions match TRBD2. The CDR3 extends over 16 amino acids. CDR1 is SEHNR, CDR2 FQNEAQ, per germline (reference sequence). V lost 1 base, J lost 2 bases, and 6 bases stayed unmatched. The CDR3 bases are TGTGCCAGCAGCTTAGACCTAGCGGACAACACAGATACGCAGTATTTT. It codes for CASSLDLADNTDTQYF.

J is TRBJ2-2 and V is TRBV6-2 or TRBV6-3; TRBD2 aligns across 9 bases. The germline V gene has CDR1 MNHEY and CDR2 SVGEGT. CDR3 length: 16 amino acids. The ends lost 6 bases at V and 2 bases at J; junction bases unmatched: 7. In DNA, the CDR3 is TGTGCCAGCAGAAAAGCGGGGGGCCCTAACACCGGGGAGCTGTTTTTT. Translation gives CASRKAGGPNTGELFF.

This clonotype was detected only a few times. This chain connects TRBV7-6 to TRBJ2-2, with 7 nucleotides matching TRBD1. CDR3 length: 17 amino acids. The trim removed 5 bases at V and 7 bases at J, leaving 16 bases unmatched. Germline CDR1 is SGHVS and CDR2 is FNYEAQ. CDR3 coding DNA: TGTGCCAGCAGCCCGTCGACAGGGAACCCACTACGCGGGGAGCTGTTTTTT. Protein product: CASSPSTGNPLRGELFF.

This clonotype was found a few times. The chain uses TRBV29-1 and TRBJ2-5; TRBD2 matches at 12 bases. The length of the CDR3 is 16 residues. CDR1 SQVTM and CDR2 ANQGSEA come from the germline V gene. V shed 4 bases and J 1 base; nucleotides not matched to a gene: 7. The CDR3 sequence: CSVGTSGGLGQETQYF. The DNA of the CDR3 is TGCAGCGTTGGAACTAGCGGGGGGCTGGGCCAAGAGACCCAGTACTTC.

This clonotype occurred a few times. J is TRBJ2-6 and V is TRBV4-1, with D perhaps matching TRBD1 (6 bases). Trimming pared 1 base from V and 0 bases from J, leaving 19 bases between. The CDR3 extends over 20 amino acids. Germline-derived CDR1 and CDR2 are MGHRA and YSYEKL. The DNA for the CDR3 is TGCGCCAGCAGCCAAGGGGGCGCTACAGGGTTCCTCTCTGGGGCCAACGTCCTGACTTTC. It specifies CASSQGGATGFLSGANVLTF.

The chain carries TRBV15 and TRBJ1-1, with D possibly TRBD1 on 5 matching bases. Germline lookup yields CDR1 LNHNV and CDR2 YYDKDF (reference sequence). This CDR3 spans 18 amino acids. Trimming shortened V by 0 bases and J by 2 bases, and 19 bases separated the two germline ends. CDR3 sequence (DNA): TGTGCCACCAGCAGAGATAAGGGGTCATGGCAGCAAAACACTGAAGCTTTCTTT. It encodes CATSRDKGSWQQNTEAFF.

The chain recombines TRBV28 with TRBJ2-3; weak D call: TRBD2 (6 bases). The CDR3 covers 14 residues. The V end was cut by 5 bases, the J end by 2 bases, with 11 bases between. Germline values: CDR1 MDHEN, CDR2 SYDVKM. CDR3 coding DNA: TGTGCCAGCAGTCATCGGGACTTCACAGATACGCAGTATTTT. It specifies CASSHRDFTDTQYF.

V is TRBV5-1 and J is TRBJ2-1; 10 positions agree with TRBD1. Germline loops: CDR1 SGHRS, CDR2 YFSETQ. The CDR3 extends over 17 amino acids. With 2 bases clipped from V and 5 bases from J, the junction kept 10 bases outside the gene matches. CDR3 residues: CASSFSPRQGADNEQFF. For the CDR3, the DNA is TGCGCCAGCAGCTTTTCACCACGACAGGGGGCAGACAATGAGCAGTTCTTC.

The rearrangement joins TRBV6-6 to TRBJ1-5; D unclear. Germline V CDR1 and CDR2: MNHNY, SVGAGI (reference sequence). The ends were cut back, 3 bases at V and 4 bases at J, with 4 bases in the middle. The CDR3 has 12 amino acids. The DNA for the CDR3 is TGTGCCAGCAGTTATCAAAATCAGCCCCAGCATTTT. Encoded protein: CASSYQNQPQHF.

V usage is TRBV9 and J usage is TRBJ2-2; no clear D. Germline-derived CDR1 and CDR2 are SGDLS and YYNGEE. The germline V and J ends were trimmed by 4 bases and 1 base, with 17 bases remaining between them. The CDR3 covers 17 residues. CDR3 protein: CASSPSGRHLNTGELFF. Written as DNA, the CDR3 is TGTGCCAGCAGCCCCAGTGGAAGACATTTGAACACCGGGGAGCTGTTTTTT. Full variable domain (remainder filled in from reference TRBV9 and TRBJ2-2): DSGVTQTPKHLITATGQRVTLRCSPRSGDLSVYWYQQSLDQGLQFLIQYYNGEERAKGNILERFSAQQFPDLHSELNLSSLELGDSALYFCASSPSGRHLNTGELFFGEGSRLTVL.

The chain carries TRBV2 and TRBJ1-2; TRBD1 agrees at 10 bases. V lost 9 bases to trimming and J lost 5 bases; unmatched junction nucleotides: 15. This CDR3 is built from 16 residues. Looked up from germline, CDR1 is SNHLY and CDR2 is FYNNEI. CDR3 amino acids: CASSKPGTGELYGYTF. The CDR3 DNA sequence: TGTGCCAGTTCGAAACCCGGGACAGGGGAACTTTATGGCTACACCTTC.

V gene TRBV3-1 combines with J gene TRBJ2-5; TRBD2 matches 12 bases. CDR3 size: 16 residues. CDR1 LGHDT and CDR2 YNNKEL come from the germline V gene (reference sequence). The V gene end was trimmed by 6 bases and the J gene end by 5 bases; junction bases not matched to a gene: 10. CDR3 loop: CASRNFHGTSGETQYF. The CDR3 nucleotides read TGTGCCAGCAGGAACTTCCACGGGACTAGCGGGGAGACCCAGTACTTC.

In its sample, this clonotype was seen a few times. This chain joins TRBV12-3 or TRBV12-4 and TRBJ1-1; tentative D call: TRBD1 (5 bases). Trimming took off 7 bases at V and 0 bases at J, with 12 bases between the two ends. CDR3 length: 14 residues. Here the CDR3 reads CASNSLGLNTEAFF. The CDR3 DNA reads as TGTGCCAGCAATAGTCTGGGGCTGAACACTGAAGCTTTCTTT.

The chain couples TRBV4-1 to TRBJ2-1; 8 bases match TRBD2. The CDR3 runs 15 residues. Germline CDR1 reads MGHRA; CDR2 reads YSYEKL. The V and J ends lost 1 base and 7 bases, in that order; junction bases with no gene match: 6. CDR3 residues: CASSQAGTRGNEQFF. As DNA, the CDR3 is TGCGCCAGCAGCCAAGCGGGGACTAGAGGAAATGAGCAGTTCTTC.

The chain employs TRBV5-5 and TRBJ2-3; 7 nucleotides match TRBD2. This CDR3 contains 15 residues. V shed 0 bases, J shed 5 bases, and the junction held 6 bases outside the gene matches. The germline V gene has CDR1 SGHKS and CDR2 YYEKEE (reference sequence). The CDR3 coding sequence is TGTGCCAGCAGCTTGGTCTCGGGAGGTGTAGATACGCAGTATTTT. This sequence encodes CASSLVSGGVDTQYF.

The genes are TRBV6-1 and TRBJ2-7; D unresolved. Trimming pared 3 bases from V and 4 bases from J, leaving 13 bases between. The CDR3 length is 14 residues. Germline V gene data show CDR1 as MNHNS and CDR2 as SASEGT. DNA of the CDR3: TGTGCCAGCAGTGATACCCCCTTTGATTACGAGCAGTACGTC. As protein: CASSDTPFDYEQYV.

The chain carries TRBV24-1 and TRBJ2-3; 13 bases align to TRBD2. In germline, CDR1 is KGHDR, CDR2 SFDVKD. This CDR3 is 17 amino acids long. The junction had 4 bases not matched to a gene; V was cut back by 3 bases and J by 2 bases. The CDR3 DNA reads TGTGCCACCAGTGATCGGGGACTAGCGGGGTTCACAGATACGCAGTATTTT. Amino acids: CATSDRGLAGFTDTQYF.

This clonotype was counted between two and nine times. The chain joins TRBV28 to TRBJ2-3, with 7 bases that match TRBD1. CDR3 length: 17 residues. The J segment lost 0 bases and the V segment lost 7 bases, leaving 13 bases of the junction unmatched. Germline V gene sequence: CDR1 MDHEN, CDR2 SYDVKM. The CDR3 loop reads CASTPYPDRASTDTQYF. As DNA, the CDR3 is TGTGCCAGCACCCCTTACCCCGACAGGGCTAGCACAGATACGCAGTATTTT.

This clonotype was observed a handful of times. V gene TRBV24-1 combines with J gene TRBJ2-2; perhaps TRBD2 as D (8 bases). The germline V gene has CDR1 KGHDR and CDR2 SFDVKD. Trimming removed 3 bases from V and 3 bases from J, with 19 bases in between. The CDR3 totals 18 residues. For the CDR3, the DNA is TGTGCCACCAGTGATGTACCGGGAGGGGGCGCGCACACCGGGGAGCTGTTTTTT. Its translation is CATSDVPGGGAHTGELFF.

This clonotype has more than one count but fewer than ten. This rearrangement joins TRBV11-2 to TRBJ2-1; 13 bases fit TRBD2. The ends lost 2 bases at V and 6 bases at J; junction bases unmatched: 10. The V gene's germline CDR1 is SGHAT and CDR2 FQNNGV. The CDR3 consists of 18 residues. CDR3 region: CASSLFRTSGGAGNEQFF. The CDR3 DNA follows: TGTGCCAGCAGCTTATTTCGAACTAGCGGGGGGGCAGGCAATGAGCAGTTCTTC.

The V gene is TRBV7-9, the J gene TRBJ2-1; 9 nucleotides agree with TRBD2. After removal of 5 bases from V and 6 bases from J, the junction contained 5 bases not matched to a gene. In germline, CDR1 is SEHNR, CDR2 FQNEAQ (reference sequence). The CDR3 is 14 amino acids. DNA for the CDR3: TGTGCCAGCAGCCCCGGGACTAGCCCCAATGAGCAGTTCTTC. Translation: CASSPGTSPNEQFF.

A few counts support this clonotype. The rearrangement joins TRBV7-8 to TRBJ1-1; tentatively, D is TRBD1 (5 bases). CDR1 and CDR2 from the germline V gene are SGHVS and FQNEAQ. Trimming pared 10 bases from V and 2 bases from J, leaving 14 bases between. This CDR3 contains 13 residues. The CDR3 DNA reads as TGTGCCAACTCCAGGGCGGTCAACACTGAAGCTTTCTTT. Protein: CANSRAVNTEAFF.

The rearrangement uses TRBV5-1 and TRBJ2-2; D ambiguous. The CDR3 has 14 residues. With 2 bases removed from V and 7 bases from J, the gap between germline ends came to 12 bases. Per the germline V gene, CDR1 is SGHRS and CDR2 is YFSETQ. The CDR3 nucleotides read TGCGCCAGCAGCTTTTGGACGTCGGGCGGGGAGCTGTTTTTT. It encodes CASSFWTSGGELFF.

The CDR3: CASSYAGTSGANVLTF. In DNA form, the CDR3 reads TGTGCCAGCAGTTATGCAGGTACCTCTGGGGCCAACGTCCTGACTTTC. The chain couples TRBV6-5 to TRBJ2-6, with D unresolved. Trimming stripped 3 bases from V and 0 bases from J, with 9 bases between. The CDR3 is 16 residues long. From germline, CDR1 is MNHEY and CDR2 SVGAGI.

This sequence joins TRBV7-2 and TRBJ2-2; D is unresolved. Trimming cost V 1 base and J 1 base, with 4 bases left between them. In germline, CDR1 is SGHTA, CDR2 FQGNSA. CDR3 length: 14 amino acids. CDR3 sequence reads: CASSLVQNTGELFF. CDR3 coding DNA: TGTGCCAGCAGCTTAGTCCAGAACACCGGGGAGCTGTTTTTT.

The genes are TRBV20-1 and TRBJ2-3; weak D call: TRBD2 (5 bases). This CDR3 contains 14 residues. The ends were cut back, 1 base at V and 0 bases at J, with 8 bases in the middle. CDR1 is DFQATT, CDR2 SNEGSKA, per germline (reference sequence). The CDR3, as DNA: TGCAGTGCTAGAGTTGGACTTAGCACAGATACGCAGTATTTT. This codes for CSARVGLSTDTQYF.